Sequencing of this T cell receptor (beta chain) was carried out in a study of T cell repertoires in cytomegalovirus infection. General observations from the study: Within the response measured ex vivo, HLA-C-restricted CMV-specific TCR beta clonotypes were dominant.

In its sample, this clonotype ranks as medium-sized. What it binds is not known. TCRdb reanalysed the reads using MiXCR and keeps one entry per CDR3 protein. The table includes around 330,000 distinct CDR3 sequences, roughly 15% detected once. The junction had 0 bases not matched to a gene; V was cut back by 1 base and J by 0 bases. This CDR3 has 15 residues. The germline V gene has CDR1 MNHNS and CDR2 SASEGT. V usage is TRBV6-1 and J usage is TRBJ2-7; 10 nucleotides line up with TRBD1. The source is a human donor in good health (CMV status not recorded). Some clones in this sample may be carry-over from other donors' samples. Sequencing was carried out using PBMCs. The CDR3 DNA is TGTGCCAGCAGTGAAGGGACAGGGGGCTCCTACGAGCAGTACTTC. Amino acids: CASSEGTGGSYEQYF.